The rows below give T cell receptor beta chains drawn from one sample of a study of identical twins. One entry per CDR3 protein, called by TCRdb with MiXCR from the 5' RACE reads. The sample gives 450,000 or so distinct CDR3 sequences, 13% to 15% of which show up once; around 0.48% is in the top ten. In addition, the sample was reused for a study of yellow fever vaccine responses in identical twins.

The sample consisted of CD4+ T cells sorted from blood. The origin of the receptors is a woman aged 18-35 years in good health. The CDR3 runs from the conserved cysteine through the conserved F or W. A D gene is named only where the DNA matches it firmly. Size is stated for part of the rows, as once, few or many counts, or as a class when the clone is expanded.

abundance	d_gene	v_gene	j_gene	CDR3aa	CDR3nt
NA	TRBD2	TRBV5-5	TRBJ2-1	CASSLEASGRWSYNEQFF	TGTGCCAGCAGCTTGGAGGCTAGCGGGAGGTGGTCCTACAATGAGCAGTTCTTC
many	NA	TRBV3-1	TRBJ2-7	CASQDRTYEQYF	TGTGCCAGCCAGGACAGAACCTACGAGCAGTACTTC
NA	TRBD2	TRBV4-3	TRBJ2-5	CASRPGLARETQYF	TGCGCCAGCAGACCCGGACTAGCCCGGGAGACCCAGTACTTC
few	NA	TRBV29-1	TRBJ1-1	CSVDVRDTEAFF	TGCAGCGTTGACGTCAGGGACACTGAAGCTTTCTTT
NA	NA	TRBV6-1	TRBJ1-4	CASSTYKPNEKLFF	TGTGCCAGCAGTACCTACAAACCAAATGAAAAACTGTTTTTT
NA	NA	TRBV12-3/TRBV12-4	TRBJ2-3	CASSFSGAAATAQYF	TGTGCCAGCAGTTTCTCCGGGGCCGCTGCTACCGCGCAGTATTTT
few	TRBD1	TRBV7-2	TRBJ2-7	CASTRDRIYEQYF	TGTGCCAGCACCCGGGACAGGATCTACGAGCAGTACTTC
many	TRBD2	TRBV5-1	TRBJ2-1	CASSYSGRADNEQFF	TGCGCCAGCAGCTATAGCGGGAGGGCCGACAATGAGCAGTTCTTC
few	TRBD1	TRBV3-1	TRBJ2-3	CASSPLGQGRTDTQYF	TGTGCCAGCAGCCCCTTGGGACAGGGGCGCACAGATACGCAGTATTTT
NA	NA	TRBV7-2	TRBJ2-1	CASSPSPDLGQFF	TGTGCCAGCAGCCCAAGCCCGGACCTGGGGCAGTTCTTC
NA	NA	TRBV7-9	TRBJ2-2	CASSLADYNTGELFF	TGTGCCAGCAGCTTAGCGGACTACAACACCGGGGAGCTGTTTTTT
few	TRBD2	TRBV6-2/TRBV6-3	TRBJ2-1	CASSYGGDVYNEQFF	TGTGCCAGCAGTTACGGGGGGGACGTCTACAATGAGCAGTTCTTC
NA	TRBD2	TRBV18	TRBJ2-1	CASSTTSGGPPYNEQFF	TGTGCCAGCTCAACAACTAGCGGGGGCCCCCCCTACAATGAGCAGTTCTTC
few	TRBD1	TRBV19	TRBJ2-3	CASSRPGGSTDTQYF	TGTGCCAGTAGTAGGCCAGGGGGTAGCACAGATACGCAGTATTTT
NA	TRBD1	TRBV20-1	TRBJ2-3	CSAPRDRGTDTQYF	TGCAGTGCCCCCCGGGACAGGGGCACAGATACGCAGTATTTT
NA	NA	TRBV28	TRBJ2-7	CASALGGKSYEQYF	TGTGCCAGCGCCCTCGGGGGCAAATCCTACGAGCAGTACTTC
NA	NA	TRBV2	TRBJ2-3	CASRRAGTDTQYF	TGTGCCAGCAGGAGGGCCGGGACAGATACGCAGTATTTT
NA	NA	TRBV7-9	TRBJ2-5	CASSLDLGTQYF	TGTGCCAGCAGCTTAGACTTGGGGACCCAGTACTTC